This TCR beta chain was sequenced for a study of tumor-infiltrating lymphocytes in oesophageal squamous cell carcinoma. Each CDR3 protein gets one entry after TCRdb re-called the PCR reads with MiXCR. The repertoire holds about 11,000 distinct CDR3 sequences, 40% to 65% seen once, with roughly 19% in the top ten. The CDR3 has 16 amino acids. The receptor's source is a female donor with esophageal squamous cell carcinoma. Source material: esophageal tumor tissue. The chain couples TRBV12-3 or TRBV12-4 to TRBJ2-1; 10 positions match TRBD1. The assigned J gene may be wrong: the sequence end matches TRBJ2-7 better. The CDR3 sequence: CASSDLWTGGNYEQYF. The CDR3 DNA reads as TGTGCCAGCAGTGACCTATGGACAGGGGGAAACTACGAGCAGTACTTC.